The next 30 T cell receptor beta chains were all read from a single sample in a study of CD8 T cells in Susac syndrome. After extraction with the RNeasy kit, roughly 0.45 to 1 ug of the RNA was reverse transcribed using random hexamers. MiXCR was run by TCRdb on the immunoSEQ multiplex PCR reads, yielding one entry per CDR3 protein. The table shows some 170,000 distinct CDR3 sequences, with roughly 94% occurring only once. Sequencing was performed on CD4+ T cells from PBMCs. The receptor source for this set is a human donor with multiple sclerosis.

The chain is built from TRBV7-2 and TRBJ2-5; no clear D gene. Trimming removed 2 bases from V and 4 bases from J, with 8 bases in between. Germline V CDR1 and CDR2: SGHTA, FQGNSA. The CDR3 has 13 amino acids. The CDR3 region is CASSLMVGETQYF. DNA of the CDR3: TGTGCCAGCAGCTTAATGGTGGGAGAGACCCAGTACTTC.

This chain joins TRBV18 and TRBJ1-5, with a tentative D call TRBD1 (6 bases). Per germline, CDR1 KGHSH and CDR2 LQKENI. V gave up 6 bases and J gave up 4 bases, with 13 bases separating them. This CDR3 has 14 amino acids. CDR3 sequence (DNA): TGTGCCAGCTCGCCCGGGGGGGCAAATCAGCCCCAGCATTTT. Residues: CASSPGGANQPQHF.

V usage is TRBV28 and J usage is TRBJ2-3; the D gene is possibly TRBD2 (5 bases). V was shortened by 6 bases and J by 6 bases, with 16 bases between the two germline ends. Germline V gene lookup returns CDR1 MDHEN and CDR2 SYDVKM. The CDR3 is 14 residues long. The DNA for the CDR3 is TGTGCCAGCAGCCTAGCAAAGGGCGGCGATACGCAGTATTTT. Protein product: CASSLAKGGDTQYF.

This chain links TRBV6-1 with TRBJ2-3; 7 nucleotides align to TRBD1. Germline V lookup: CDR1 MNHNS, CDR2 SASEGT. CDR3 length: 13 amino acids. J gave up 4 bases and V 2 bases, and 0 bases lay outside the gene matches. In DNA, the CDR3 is TGTGCCAGCAGTGAACAGGGGGCAGATACGCAGTATTTT. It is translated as CASSEQGADTQYF.

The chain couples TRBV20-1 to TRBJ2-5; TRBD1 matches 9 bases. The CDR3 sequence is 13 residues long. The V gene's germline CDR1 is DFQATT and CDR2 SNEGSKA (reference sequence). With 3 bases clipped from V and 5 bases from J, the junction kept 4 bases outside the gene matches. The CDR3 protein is CSARRTGVETQYF. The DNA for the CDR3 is TGCAGTGCTAGGAGGACAGGGGTGGAGACCCAGTACTTC.

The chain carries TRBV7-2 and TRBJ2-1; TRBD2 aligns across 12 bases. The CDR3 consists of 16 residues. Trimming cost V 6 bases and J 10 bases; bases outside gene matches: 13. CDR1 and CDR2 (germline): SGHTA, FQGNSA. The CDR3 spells CASRPPTSGGIREQFF. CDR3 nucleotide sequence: TGTGCCAGCAGGCCCCCGACTAGCGGGGGCATCAGGGAGCAGTTCTTC.

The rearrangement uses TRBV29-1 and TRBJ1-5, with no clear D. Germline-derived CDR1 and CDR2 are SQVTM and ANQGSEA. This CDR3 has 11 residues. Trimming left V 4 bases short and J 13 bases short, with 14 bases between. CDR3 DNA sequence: TGCAGCGTTGCTGAAGGCCGGGGTCAGCATTTT. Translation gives CSVAEGRGQHF.

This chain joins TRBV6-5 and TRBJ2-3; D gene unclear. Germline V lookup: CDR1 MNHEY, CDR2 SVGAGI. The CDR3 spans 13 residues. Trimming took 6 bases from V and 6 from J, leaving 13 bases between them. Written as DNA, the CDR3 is TGTGCCAGCAGCCCATCTGGGGTGGATACGCAGTATTTT. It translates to CASSPSGVDTQYF.

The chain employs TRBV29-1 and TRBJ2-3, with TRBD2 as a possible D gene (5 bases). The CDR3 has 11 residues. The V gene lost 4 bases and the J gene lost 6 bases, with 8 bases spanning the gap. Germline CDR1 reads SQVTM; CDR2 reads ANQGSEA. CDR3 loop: CSVGRRDTQYF. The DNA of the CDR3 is TGCAGCGTTGGTAGGAGGGATACGCAGTATTTT.

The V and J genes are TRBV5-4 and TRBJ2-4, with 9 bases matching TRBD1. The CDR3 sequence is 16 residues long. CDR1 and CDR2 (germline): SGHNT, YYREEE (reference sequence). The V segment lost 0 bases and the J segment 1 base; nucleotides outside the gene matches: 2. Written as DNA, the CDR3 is TGTGCCAGCAGCTTGGGACAGGGGGAGGCCAAAAACATTCAGTACTTC. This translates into CASSLGQGEAKNIQYF.

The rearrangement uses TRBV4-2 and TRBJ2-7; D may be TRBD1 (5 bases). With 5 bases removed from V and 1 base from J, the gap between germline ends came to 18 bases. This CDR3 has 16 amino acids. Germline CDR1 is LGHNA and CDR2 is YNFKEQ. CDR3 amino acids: CASSELEGAKSYEQYF. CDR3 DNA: TGTGCCAGCAGCGAGTTGGAAGGGGCGAAATCCTACGAGCAGTACTTC.

Written as DNA, the CDR3 is TGTGCCAGCAGCTCCCAGGGGGCAGGAGCTTTCTTT. Translation gives CASSSQGAGAFF. J is TRBJ1-1 and V is TRBV7-9; the match to TRBD1 covers 8 bases. The CDR3 totals 12 residues. Germline-derived CDR1 and CDR2 are SEHNR and FQNEAQ (reference sequence). With 4 bases clipped from V and 10 bases from J, the junction kept 5 bases outside the gene matches.

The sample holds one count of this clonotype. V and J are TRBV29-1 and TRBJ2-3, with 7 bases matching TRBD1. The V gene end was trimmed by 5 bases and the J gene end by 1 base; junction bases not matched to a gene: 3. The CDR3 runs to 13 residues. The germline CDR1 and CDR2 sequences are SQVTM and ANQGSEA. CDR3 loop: CSVTGEGTDTQYF. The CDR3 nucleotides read TGCAGCGTTACAGGGGAAGGCACAGATACGCAGTATTTT.

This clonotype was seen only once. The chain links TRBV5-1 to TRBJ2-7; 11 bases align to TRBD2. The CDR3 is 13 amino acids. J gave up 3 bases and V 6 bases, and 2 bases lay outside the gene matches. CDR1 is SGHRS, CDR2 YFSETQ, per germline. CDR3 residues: CASKGTSGYEQYF. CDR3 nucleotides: TGCGCCAGCAAAGGGACTAGCGGCTACGAGCAGTACTTC.

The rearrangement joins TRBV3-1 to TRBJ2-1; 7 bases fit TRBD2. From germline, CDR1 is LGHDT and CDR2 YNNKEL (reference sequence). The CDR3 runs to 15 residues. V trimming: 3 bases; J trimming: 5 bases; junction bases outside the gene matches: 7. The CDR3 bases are TGTGCCAGCAGCCATCCCGGGACTACCCACAATGAGCAGTTCTTC. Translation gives CASSHPGTTHNEQFF.

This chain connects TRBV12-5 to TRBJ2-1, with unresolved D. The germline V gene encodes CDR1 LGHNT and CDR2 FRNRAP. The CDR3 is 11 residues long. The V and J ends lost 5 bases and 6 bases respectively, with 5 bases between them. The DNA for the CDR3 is TGTGCTAGTGGTATTCTCAATGAGCAGTTCTTC. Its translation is CASGILNEQFF.

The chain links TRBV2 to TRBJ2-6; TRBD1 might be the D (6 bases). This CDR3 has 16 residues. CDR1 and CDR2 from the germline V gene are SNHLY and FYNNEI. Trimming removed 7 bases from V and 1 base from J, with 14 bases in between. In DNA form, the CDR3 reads TGTGCCAGCATTTTCGACAGGCGGTCTGGGGCCAACGTCCTGACTTTC. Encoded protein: CASIFDRRSGANVLTF.

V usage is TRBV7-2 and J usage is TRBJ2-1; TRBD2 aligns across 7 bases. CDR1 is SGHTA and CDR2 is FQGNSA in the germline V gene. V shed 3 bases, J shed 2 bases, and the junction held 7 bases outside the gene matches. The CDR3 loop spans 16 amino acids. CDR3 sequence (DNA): TGTGCCAGCAGCTTTAAGGTAGCGGGTCCCTACAATGAGCAGTTCTTC. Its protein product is CASSFKVAGPYNEQFF.

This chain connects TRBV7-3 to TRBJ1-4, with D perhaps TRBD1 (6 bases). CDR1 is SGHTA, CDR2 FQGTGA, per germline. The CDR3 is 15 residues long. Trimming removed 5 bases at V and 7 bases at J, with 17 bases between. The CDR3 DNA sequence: TGTGCCAGCAGCCCGCTGGGGGCTGGCGGTGAAAAACTGTTTTTT. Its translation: CASSPLGAGGEKLFF.

The CDR3 nucleotides are TGTGCCTGGGTACGTGGGCTAGGGGCCAACGTCCTGACTTTC. Protein sequence: CAWVRGLGANVLTF. This chain links TRBV30 with TRBJ2-6; D is undetermined. The CDR3 totals 14 residues. Germline V gives CDR1 GTSNPN, CDR2 SVGIG (reference sequence). Trimming removed 5 bases at V and 4 bases at J, with 12 bases between.

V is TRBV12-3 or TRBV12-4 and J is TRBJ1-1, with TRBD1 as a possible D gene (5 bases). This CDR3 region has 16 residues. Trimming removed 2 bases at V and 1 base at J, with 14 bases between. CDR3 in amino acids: CASSLSGGESNTEAFF. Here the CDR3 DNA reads TGTGCCAGCAGTTTAAGTGGGGGGGAGTCGAACACTGAAGCTTTCTTT.

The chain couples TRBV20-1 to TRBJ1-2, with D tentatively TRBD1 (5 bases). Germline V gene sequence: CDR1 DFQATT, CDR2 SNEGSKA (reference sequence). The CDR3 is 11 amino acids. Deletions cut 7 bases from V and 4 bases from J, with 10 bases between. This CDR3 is CSVNRLYGYTF. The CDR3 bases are TGCAGTGTAAACAGGCTCTATGGCTACACCTTC.

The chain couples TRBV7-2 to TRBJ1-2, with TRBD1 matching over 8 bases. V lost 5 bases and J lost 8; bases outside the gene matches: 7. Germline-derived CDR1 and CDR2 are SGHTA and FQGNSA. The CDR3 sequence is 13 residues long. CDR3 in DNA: TGTGCCAGCAGCGCCAGGGGGCGTATCGGCTACACCTTC. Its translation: CASSARGRIGYTF.

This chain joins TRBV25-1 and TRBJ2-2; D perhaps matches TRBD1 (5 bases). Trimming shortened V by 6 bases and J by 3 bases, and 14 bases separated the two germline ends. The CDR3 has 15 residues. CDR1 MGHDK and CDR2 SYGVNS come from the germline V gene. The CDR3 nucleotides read TGTGCCAGCAGCGATCAGGGCCCTTACACCGGGGAGCTGTTTTTT. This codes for CASSDQGPYTGELFF.

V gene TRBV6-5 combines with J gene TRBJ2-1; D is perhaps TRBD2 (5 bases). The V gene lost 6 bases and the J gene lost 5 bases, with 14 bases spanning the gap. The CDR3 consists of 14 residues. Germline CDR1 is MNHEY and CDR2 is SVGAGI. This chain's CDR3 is CASRPYGNNNEQFF. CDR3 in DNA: TGTGCCAGCAGGCCTTACGGGAATAACAATGAGCAGTTCTTC.

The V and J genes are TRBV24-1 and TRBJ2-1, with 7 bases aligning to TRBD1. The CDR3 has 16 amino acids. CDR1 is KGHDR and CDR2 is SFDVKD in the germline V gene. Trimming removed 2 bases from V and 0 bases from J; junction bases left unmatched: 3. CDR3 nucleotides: TGTGCCACCAGTGATTCCAGGGGGAGCTCCTACAATGAGCAGTTCTTC. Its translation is CATSDSRGSSYNEQFF.

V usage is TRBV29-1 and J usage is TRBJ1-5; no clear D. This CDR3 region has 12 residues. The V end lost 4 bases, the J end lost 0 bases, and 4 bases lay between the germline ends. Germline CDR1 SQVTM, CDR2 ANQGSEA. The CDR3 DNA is TGCAGCGTTGGCGATAGCAATCAGCCCCAGCATTTT. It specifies CSVGDSNQPQHF.

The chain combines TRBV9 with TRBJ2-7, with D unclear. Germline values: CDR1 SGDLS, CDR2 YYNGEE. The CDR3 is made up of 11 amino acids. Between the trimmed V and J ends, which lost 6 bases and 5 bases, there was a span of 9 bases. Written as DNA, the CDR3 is TGTGCCAGCACCCCCATCCACGAGCAGTACTTC. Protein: CASTPIHEQYF.

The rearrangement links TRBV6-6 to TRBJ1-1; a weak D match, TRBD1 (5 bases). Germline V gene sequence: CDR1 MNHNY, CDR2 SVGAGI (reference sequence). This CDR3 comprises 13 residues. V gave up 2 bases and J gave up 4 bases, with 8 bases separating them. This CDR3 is CASSYPGSTEAFF. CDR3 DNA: TGTGCCAGCAGTTACCCAGGGTCCACTGAAGCTTTCTTT.

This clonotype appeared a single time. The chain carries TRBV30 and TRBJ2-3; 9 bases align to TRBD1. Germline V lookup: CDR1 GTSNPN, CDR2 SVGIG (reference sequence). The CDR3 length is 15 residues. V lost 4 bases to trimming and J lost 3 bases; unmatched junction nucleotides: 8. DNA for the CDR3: TGTGCCTGGATCAGGGGGACAGGGTCAACAGATACGCAGTATTTT. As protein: CAWIRGTGSTDTQYF.